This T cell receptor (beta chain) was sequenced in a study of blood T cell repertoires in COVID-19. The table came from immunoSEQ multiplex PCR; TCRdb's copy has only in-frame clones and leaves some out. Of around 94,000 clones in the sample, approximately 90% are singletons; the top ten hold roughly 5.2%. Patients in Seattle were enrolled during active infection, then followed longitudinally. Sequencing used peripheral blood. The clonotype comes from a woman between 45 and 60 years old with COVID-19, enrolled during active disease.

The CDR3 loop is CASSSAPSGGAQETQYF. The CDR3 DNA follows: TGTGCCAGCTCATCAGCCCCTAGCGGGGGGGCCCAAGAGACCCAGTACTTC. The chain links TRBV18 to TRBJ2-5; 12 bases line up with TRBD2. The CDR3 contains 17 residues. Germline V CDR1 and CDR2: KGHSH, LQKENI. J was trimmed by 1 base and V by 5 bases; bases with no gene match: 8.